This TCR beta chain was sequenced in a study of patients and donors after allogeneic stem cell transplantation. MiXCR, run by TCRdb on the RT-PCR reads, gives a single entry per CDR3 protein. The sample lists hundreds of thousands of distinct CDR3 sequences, roughly 17% occurring once. Sample: blood, either unsorted or a sorted T cell fraction (not recorded which). This TCR derives from a human donor who was either an allogeneic HSCT recipient or a stem cell or donor lymphocyte infusion donor (not recorded which). It is not recorded whose cells these are; they may come from a transplant donor.

CDR3 amino acids: CASRQGTGGKAFF. The CDR3 nucleotides are TGTGCCAGCAGACAAGGGACAGGAGGAAAAGCTTTCTTT. V and J are TRBV2 and TRBJ1-1, with 8 bases aligning to TRBD1. The V and J ends lost 6 bases and 9 bases, in that order; junction bases with no gene match: 9. This CDR3 is built from 13 residues. Per the germline V gene, CDR1 is SNHLY and CDR2 is FYNNEI. Based on the CDR3 plus reference TRBV2 and TRBJ1-1, the full variable domain is EPEVTQTPSHQVTQMGQEVILRCVPISNHLYFYWYRQILGQKVEFLVSFYNNEISEKSEIFDDQFSVERPDGSNFTLKIRSTKLEDSAMYFCASRQGTGGKAFFGQGTRLTVV.